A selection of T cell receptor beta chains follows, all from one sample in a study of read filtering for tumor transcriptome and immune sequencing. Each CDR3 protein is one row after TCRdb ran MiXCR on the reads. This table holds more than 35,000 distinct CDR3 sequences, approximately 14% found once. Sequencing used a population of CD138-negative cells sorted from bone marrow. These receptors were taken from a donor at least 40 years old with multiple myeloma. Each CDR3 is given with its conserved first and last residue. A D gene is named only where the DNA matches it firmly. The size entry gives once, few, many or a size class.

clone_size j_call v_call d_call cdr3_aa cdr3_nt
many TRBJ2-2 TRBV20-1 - CSARDWGRANTGELFF TGCAGTGCTAGAGATTGGGGCCGAGCGAACACCGGGGAGCTGTTTTTT
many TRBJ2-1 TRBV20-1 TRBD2 CSARPPTSGMSYNEQFF TGCAGTGCTAGACCCCCGACTAGCGGGATGTCCTACAATGAGCAGTTCTTC
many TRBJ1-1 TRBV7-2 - CASRLDRLNTEAFF TGTGCCAGCAGATTAGACAGGCTGAACACTGAAGCTTTCTTT
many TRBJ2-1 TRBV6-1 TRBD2 CAIKLAGYNEQFF TGTGCCATCAAACTAGCGGGATACAATGAGCAGTTCTTC
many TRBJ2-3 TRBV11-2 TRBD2 CASSDGTSGISTDTQYF TGTGCCAGCAGCGATGGGACTAGCGGGATCAGCACAGATACGCAGTATTTT
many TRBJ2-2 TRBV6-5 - CASRKGRDSNTGELFF TGTGCCAGCAGAAAGGGGCGGGATTCGAACACCGGGGAGCTGTTTTTT
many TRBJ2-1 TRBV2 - CASSERGFEQFF TGTGCCAGCAGTGAACGGGGCTTTGAGCAGTTCTTC
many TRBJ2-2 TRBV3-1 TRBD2 CASTPLAGGAGELFF TGTGCCAGCACCCCATTAGCGGGGGGCGCTGGGGAGCTGTTTTTT
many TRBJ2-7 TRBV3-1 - CASSPTPTAYEQYF TGTGCCAGCAGCCCCACCCCGACGGCCTACGAGCAGTACTTC
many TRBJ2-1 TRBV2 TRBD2 CASRAGGGSLNEQFF TGTGCCAGCAGGGCGGGGGGCGGATCCCTCAATGAGCAGTTCTTC
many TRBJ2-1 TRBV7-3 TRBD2 CASSFGGSGNEQFF TGTGCCAGCAGCTTTGGCGGGAGTGGCAATGAGCAGTTCTTC
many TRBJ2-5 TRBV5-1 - CASSSSGSRETQYF TGCGCCAGCAGCTCCAGCGGGTCAAGAGAGACCCAGTACTTC
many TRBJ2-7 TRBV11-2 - CASSLDRTSASSYEQYF TGTGCCAGCAGCTTAGATCGGACTTCGGCCAGCTCCTACGAGCAGTACTTC
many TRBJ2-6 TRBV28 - CASTRKGYSGANVLTF TGTGCCAGCACCAGAAAGGGGTACTCTGGGGCCAACGTCCTGACTTTC
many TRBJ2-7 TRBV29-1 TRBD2 CSVERENYEQYF TGCAGCGTGGAGCGGGAGAATTACGAGCAGTACTTC
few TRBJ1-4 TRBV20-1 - CSARDFASKEKLFF TGCAGTGCTAGAGATTTTGCGTCGAAGGAAAAACTGTTTTTT
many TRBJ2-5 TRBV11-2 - CASKRASFPETQYF TGTGCCAGCAAAAGGGCTAGCTTTCCCGAGACCCAGTACTTC